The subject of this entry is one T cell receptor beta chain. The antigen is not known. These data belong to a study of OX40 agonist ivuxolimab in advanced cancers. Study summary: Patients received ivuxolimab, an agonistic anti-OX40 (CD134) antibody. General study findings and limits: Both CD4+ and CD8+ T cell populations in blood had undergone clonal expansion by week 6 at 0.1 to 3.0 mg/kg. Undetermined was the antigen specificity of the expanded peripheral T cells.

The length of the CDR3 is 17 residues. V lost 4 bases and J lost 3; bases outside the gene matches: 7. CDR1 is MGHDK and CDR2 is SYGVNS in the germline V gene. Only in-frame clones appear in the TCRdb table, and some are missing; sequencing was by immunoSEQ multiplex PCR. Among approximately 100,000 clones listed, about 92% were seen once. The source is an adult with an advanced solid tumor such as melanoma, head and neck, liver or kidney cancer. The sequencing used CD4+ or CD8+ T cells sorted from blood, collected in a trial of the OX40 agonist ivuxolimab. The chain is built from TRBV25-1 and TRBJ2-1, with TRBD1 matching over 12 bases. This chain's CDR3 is CASSGTGTGGHYNEQFF. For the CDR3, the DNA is TGTGCCAGCAGTGGCACCGGGACAGGGGGCCACTACAATGAGCAGTTCTTC.